This entry is about one T cell receptor beta chain. Its matching antigen is unknown. Produced via immunoSEQ multiplex PCR; TCRdb's table is partial and in-frame only. Here the sample spans roughly 45,000 clones, around 94% being singletons. The data originate from a study of cytomegalovirus exposure and HLA in healthy donors. Findings of the study overall: Cytomegalovirus-associated status was assigned to 164 TCR beta chains. Most TCR sequences were uncommon, yet certain public TCRs appeared in many donors.

These donors were members of the approximately 110-subject validation cohort, a group separate from the roughly 670-subject first cohort. Germline CDR1 SGDLS, CDR2 YYNGEE. The CDR3 has 17 residues. Trimming took off 0 bases at V and 3 bases at J, with 18 bases between the two ends. J is TRBJ1-2 and V is TRBV9; tentatively, D is TRBD1 (6 bases). The specimen sequenced was PBMCs. This TCR was sampled from a woman aged 18-35 years in good health and CMV-seropositive. The CDR3 DNA sequence: TGTGCCAGCAGCGTAGATCTTATCGGGGGGGCTGACTATGGCTACACCTTC. Its protein product is CASSVDLIGGADYGYTF.